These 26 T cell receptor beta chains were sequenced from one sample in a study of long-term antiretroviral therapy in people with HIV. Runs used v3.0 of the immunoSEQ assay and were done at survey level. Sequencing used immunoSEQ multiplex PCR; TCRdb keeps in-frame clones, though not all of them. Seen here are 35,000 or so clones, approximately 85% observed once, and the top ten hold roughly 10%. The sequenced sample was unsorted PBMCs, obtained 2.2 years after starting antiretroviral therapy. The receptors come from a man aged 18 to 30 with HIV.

CDR3 nucleotides: TGTGCCTGGAGTGGAACCTTAGTATCGGGCGAGCAGTACTTC. Protein: CAWSGTLVSGEQYF. The genes are TRBV30 and TRBJ2-7; D gene ambiguous. V lost 1 base to trimming and J lost 6 bases, with 16 bases between them. CDR3 length: 14 residues. CDR1 is GTSNPN and CDR2 is SVGIG in the germline V gene (reference sequence).

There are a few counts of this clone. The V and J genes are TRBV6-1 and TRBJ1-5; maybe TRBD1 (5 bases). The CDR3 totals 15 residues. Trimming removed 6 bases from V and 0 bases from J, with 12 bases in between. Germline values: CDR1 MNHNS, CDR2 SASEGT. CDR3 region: CASSRTGYSNQPQHF. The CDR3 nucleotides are TGTGCCAGCAGCCGAACAGGTTATAGCAATCAGCCCCAGCATTTT.

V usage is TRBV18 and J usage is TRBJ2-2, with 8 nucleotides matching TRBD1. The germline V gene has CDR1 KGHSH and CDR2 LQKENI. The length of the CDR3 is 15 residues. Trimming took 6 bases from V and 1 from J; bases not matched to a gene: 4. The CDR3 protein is CASSDGQGNTGELFF. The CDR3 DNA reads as TGTGCCAGCTCGGATGGACAGGGGAACACCGGGGAGCTGTTTTTT.

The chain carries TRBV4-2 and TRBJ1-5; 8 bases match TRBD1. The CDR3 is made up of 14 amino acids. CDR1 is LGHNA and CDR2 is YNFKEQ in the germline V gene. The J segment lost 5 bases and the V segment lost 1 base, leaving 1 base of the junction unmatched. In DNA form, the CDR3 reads TGTGCCAGCAGCCAAGGGACAGGGTATCAGCCCCAGCATTTT. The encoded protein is CASSQGTGYQPQHF.

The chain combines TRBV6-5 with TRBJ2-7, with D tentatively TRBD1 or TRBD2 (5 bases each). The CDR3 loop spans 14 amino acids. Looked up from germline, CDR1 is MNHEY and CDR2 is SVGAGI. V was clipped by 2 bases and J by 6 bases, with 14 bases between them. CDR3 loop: CASSYTGTSGEQYF. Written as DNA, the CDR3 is TGTGCCAGCAGTTACACCGGGACCTCGGGCGAGCAGTACTTC.

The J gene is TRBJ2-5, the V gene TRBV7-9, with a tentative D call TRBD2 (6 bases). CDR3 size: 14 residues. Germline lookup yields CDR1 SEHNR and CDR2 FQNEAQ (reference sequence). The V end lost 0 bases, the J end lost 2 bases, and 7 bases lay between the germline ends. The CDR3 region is CASSLAEGQETQYF. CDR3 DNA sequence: TGTGCCAGCAGCTTAGCGGAGGGGCAAGAGACCCAGTACTTC. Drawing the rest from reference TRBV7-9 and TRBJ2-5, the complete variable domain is DTGVSQNPRHKITKRGQNVTFRCDPISEHNRLYWYRQTLGQGPEFLTYFQNEAQLEKSRLLSDRFSAERPKGSFSTLEIQRTEQGDSAMYLCASSLAEGQETQYFGPGTRLLVL.

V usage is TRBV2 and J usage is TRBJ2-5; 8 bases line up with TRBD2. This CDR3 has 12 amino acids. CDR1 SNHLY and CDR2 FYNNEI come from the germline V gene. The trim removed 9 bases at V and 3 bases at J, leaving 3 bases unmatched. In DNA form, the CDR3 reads TGTGCCAGTGAACTAGCGGAAGAGACCCAGTACTTC. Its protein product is CASELAEETQYF.

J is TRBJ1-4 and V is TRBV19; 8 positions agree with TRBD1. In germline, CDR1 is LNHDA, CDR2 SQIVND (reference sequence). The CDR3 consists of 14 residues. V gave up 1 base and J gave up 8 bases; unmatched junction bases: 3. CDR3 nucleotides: TGTGCCAGTAGTATAGGACAGGGGAAGGAAAAACTGTTTTTT. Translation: CASSIGQGKEKLFF.

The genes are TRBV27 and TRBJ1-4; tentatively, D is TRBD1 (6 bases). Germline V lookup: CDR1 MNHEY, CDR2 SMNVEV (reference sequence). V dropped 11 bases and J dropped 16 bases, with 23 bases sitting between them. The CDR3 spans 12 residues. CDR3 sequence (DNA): TGTGCCGGACAATGGACAGAGGGTAATTGGTTTTTT. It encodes CAGQWTEGNWFF. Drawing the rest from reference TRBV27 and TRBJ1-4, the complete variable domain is EAQVTQNPRYLITVTGKKLTVTCSQNMNHEYMSWYRQDPGLGLRQIYYSMNVEVTDKGDVPEGYKVSRKEKRNFPLILESPSPNQTSLYFCAGQWTEGNWFFGSGTQLSVL.

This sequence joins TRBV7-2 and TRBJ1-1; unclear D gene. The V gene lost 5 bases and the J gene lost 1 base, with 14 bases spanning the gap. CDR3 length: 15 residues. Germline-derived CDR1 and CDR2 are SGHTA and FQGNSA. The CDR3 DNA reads TGTGCCAGCAGCGTTCCATATCTCCGGAACACTGAAGCTTTCTTT. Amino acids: CASSVPYLRNTEAFF.

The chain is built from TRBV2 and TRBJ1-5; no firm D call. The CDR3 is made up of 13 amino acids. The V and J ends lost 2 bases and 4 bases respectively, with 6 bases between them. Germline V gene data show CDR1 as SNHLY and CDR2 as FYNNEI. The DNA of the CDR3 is TGTGCCAGCAGTGAACACCGAAATCAGCCCCAGCATTTT. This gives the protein CASSEHRNQPQHF.

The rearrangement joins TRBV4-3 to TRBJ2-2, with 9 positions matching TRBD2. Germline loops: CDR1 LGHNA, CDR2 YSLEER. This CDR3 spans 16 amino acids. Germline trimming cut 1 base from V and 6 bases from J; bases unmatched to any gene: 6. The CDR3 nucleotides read TGCGCCAGCAGCCAAGTGGGTAGCGGGAGCCCCGGGGAGCTGTTTTTT. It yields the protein CASSQVGSGSPGELFF.

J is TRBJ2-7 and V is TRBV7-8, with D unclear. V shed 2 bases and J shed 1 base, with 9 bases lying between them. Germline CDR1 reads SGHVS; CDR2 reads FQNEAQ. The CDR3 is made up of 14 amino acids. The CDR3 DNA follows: TGTGCCAGCAGCTTAAACGACGGGTCCTACGAGCAGTACTTC. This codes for CASSLNDGSYEQYF.

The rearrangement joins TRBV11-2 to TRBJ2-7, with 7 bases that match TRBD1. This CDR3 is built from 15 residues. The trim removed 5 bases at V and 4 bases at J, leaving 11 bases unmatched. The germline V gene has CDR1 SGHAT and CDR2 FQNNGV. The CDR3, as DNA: TGTGCCAGCAGCGGCTTGTTGACAGGGTGGTACGAGCAGTACTTC. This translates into CASSGLLTGWYEQYF.

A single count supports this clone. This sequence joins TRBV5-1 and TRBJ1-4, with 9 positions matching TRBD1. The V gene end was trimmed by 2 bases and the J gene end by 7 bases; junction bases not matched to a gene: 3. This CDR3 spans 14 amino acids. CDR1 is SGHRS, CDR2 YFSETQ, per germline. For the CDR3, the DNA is TGCGCCAGCAGCTTCGGGACAGGGCGTGAAAAACTGTTTTTT. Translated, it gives CASSFGTGREKLFF.

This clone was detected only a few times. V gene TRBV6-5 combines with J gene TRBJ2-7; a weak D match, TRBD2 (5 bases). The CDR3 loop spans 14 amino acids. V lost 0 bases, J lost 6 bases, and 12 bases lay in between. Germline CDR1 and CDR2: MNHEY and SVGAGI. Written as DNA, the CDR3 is TGTGCCAGCAGTTACTCTCCACGGGGTGGCGAGCAGTACTTC. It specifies CASSYSPRGGEQYF.

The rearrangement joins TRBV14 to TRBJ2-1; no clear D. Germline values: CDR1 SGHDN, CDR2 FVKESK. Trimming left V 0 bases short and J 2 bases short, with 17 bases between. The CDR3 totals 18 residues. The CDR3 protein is CASSQENKAFGPYNEQFF. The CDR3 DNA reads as TGTGCCAGCAGCCAAGAAAATAAGGCGTTTGGCCCCTACAATGAGCAGTTCTTC.

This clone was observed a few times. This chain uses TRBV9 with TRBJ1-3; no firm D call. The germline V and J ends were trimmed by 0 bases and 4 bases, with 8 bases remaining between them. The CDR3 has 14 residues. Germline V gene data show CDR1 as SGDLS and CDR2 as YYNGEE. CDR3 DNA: TGTGCCAGCAGCGTAGAGGATTCGGGAAACACCATATATTTT. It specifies CASSVEDSGNTIYF.

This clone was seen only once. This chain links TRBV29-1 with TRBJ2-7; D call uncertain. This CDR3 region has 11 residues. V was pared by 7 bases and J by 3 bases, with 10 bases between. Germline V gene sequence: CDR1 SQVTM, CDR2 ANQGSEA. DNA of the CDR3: TGCAGCGCCCCTCCCCACTACGAGCAGTACTTC. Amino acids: CSAPPHYEQYF.

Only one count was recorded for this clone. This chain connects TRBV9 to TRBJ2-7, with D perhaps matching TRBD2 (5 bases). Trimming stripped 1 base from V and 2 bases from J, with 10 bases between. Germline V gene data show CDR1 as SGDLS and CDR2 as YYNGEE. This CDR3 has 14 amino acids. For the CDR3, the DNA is TGTGCCAGCAGCGTATCGACTAATACCTACGAGCAGTACTTC. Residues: CASSVSTNTYEQYF.

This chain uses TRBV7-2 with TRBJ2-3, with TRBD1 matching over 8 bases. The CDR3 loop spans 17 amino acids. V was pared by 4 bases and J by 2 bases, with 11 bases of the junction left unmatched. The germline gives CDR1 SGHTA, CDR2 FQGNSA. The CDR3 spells CASSSKRTGLNTDTQYF. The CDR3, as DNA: TGTGCCAGCAGCTCAAAACGGACAGGGCTCAACACAGATACGCAGTATTTT.

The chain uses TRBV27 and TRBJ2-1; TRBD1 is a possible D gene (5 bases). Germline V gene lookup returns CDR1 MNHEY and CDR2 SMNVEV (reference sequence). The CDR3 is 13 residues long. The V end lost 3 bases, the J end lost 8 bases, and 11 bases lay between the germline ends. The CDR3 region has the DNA TGTGCCAGCAGTTTGGCAGGGTCTTATGAGCAGTTCTTC. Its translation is CASSLAGSYEQFF.

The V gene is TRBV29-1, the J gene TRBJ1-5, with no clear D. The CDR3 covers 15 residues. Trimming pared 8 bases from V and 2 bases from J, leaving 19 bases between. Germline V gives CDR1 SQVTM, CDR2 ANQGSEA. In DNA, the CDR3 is TGCAGCCCAGGACGGGCGCATCCAGGCAATCAGCCCCAGCATTTT. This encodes CSPGRAHPGNQPQHF. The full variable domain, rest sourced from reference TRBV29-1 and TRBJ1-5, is SAVISQKPSRDICQRGTSLTIQCQVDSQVTMMFWYRQQPGQSLTLIATANQGSEATYESGFVIDKFPISRPNLTFSTLTVSNMSPEDSSIYLCSPGRAHPGNQPQHFGDGTRLSIL.

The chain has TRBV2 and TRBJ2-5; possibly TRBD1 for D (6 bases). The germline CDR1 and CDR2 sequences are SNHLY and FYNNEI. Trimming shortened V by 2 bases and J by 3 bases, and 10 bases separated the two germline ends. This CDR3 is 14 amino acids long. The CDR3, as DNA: TGTGCCAGCAGTGAACTAACAGGGAAAGAGACCCAGTACTTC. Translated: CASSELTGKETQYF.

As DNA, the CDR3 is TGTGCCAGCAGCCCCTCGGAGGGCCCTGCCTACAATGAGCAGTTCTTC. This sequence encodes CASSPSEGPAYNEQFF. This chain connects TRBV7-9 to TRBJ2-1; D perhaps matches TRBD2 (6 bases). Germline CDR1 reads SEHNR; CDR2 reads FQNEAQ (reference sequence). The CDR3 sequence is 16 residues long. V lost 5 bases to trimming and J lost 2 bases, with 16 bases between them.

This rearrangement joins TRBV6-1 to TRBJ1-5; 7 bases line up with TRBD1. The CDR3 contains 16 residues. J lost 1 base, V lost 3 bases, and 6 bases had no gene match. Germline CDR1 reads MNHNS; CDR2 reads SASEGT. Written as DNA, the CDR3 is TGTGCCAGCAGTGATCTGTGGGACAGCAGCAATCAGCCCCAGCATTTT. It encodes CASSDLWDSSNQPQHF.